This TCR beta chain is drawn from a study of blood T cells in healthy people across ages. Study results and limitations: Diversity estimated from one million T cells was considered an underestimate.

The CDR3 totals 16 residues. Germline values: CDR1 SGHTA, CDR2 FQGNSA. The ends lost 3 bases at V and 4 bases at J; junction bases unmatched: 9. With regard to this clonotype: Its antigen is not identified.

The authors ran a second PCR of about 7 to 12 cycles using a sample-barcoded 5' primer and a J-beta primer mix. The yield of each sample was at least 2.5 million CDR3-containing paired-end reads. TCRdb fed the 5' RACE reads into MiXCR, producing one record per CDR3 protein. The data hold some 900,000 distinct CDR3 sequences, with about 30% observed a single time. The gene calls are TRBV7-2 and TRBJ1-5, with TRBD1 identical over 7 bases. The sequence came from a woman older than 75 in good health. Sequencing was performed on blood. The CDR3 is CASSLVPTGRNQPQHF. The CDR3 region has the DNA TGTGCCAGCAGCTTGGTCCCGACAGGGCGGAATCAGCCCCAGCATTTT.